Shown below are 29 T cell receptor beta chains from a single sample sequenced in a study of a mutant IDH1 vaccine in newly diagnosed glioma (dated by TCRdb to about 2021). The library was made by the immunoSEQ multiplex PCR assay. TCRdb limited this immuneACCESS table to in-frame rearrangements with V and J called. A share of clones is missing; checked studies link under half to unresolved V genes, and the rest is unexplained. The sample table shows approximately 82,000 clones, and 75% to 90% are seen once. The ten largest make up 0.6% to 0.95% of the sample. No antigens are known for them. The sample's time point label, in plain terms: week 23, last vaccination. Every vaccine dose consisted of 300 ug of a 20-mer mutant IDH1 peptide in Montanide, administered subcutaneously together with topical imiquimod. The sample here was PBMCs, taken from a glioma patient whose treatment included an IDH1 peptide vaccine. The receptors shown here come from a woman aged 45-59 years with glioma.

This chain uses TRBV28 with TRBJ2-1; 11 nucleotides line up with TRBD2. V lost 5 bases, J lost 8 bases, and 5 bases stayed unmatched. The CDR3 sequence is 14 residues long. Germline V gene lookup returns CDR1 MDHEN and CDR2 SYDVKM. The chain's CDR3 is CASSNLAGGYEQFF. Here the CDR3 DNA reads TGTGCCAGCAGTAACCTAGCGGGAGGTTATGAGCAGTTCTTC.

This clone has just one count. In DNA form, the CDR3 reads TGTGCCAGCAGCTTGCGTGAAGAGACCCAGTACTTC. Protein product: CASSLREETQYF. The genes are TRBV5-4 and TRBJ2-5; D is unresolved. Germline values: CDR1 SGHNT, CDR2 YYREEE (reference sequence). The V end was cut by 1 base, the J end by 3 bases, with 4 bases between. The CDR3 consists of 12 residues. Based on the CDR3 plus reference TRBV5-4 and TRBJ2-5, the full variable domain is ETGVTQSPTHLIKTRGQQVTLRCSSQSGHNTVSWYQQALGQGPQFIFQYYREEENGRGNFPPRFSGLQFPNYSSELNVNALELDDSALYLCASSLREETQYFGPGTRLLVL.

CDR3 DNA: TGTGCCAGCAGTGGAGGTGAGGGCGGCTATGGCTACACCTTC. Translating gives CASSGGEGGYGYTF. J is TRBJ1-2 and V is TRBV6-5; no reliable D call. The germline V gene encodes CDR1 MNHEY and CDR2 SVGAGI. The CDR3 totals 14 residues. The V gene lost 5 bases and the J gene lost 4 bases, with 14 bases spanning the gap.

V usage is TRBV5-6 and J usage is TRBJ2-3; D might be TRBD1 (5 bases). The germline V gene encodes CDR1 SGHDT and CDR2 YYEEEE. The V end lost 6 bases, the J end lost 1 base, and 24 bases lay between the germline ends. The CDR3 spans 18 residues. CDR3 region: CASTHSRGRAKGTDTQYF. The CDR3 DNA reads TGTGCCAGCACCCACTCAAGAGGCAGGGCGAAGGGCACAGATACGCAGTATTTT.

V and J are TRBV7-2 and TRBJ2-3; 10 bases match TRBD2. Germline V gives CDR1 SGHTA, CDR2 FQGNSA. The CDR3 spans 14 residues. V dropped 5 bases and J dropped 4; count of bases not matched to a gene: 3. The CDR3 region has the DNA TGTGCCAGCAGCCTTGGACTAGCGGCAGATACGCAGTATTTT. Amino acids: CASSLGLAADTQYF.

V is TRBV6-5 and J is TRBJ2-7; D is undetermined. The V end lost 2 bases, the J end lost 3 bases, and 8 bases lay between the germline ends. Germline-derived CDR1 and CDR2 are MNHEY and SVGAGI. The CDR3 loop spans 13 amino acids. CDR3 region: CASSYRAGYEQYF. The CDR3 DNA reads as TGTGCCAGCAGTTACAGGGCAGGCTACGAGCAGTACTTC.

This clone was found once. CDR3 coding DNA: TGTGCCAGCAGGCCGGGGACGGAGTCCTACAATGAGCAGTTCTTC. Protein sequence: CASRPGTESYNEQFF. The J gene is TRBJ2-1, the V gene TRBV6-6; D may match TRBD1 or TRBD2 (5 bases each). Germline CDR1 MNHNY, CDR2 SVGAGI (reference sequence). Trimming cost V 6 bases and J 1 base, with 13 bases left between them. CDR3 size: 15 residues.

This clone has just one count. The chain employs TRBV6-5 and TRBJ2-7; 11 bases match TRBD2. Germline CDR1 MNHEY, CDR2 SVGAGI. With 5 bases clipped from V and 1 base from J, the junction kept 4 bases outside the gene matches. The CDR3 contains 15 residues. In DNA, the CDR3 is TGTGCCAGCAGTCTGGGGACTAGCGGTTCCTACGAGCAGTACTTC. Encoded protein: CASSLGTSGSYEQYF.

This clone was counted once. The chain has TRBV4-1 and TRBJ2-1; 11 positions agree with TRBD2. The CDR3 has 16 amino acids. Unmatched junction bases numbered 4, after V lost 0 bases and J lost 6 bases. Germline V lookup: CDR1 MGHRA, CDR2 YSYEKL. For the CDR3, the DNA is TGCGCCAGCAGCCAAGATCTAGCGGGGGGTCGCAATGAGCAGTTCTTC. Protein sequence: CASSQDLAGGRNEQFF.

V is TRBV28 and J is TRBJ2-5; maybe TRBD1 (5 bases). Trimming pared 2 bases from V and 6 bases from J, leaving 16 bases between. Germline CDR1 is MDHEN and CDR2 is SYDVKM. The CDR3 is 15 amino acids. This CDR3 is CASSLLQGSIKTQYF. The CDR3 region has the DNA TGTGCCAGCAGTTTACTCCAGGGATCAATAAAGACCCAGTACTTC.

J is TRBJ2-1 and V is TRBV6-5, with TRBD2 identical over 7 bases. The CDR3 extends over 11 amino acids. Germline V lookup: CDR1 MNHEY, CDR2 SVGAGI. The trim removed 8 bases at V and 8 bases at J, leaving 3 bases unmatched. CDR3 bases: TGTGCCAGCCTGGGGGGGGATGAGCAGTTCTTC. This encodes CASLGGDEQFF.

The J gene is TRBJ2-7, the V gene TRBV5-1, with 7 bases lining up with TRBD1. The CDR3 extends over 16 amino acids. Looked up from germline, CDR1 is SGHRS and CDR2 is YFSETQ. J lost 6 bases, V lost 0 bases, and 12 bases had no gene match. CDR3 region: CASSLEPGQRVSEQYF. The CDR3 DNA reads TGCGCCAGCAGCTTGGAACCGGGACAGAGGGTGAGCGAGCAGTACTTC.

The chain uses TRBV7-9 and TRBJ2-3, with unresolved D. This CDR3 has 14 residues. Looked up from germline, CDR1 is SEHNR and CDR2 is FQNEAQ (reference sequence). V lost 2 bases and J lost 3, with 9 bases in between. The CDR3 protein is CASSLLSTTDTQYF. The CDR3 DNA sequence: TGTGCCAGCAGCTTATTATCGACTACAGATACGCAGTATTTT.

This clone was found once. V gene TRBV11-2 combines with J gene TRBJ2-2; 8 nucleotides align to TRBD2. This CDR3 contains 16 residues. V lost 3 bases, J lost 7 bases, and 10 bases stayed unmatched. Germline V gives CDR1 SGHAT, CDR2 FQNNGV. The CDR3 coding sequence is TGTGCCAGCAGCTTGAACGGGAGGGCCAGGGACGGGGAGCTGTTTTTT. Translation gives CASSLNGRARDGELFF.

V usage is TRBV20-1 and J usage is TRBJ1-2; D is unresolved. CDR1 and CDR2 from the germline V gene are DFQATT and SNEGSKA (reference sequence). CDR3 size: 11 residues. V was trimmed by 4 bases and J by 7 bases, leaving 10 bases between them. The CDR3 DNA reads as TGCAGTGCTATAGACGGGCGTGGCTACACCTTC. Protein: CSAIDGRGYTF.

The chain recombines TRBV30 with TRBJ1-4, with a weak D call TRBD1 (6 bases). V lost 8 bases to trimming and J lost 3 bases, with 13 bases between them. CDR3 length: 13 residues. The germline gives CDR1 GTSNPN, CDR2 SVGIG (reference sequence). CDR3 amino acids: CAARTAPNEKLFF. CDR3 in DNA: TGTGCCGCCCGGACAGCGCCTAATGAAAAACTGTTTTTT.

In DNA form, the CDR3 reads TGCGCCAGCAGCTCCATGACAGGGAGCGACGAGCAGTACTTC. It specifies CASSSMTGSDEQYF. V usage is TRBV5-1 and J usage is TRBJ2-7, with 7 bases matching TRBD1. The V segment lost 3 bases and the J segment 5 bases; nucleotides outside the gene matches: 8. The CDR3 contains 14 residues. From germline, CDR1 is SGHRS and CDR2 YFSETQ.

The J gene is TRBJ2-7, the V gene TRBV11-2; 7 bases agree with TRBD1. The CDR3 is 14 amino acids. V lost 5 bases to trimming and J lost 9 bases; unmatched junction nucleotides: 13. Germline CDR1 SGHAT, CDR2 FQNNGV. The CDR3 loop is CASSRGQVEGGQYF. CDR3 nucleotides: TGTGCCAGCAGCCGCGGACAGGTCGAAGGCGGGCAGTACTTC.

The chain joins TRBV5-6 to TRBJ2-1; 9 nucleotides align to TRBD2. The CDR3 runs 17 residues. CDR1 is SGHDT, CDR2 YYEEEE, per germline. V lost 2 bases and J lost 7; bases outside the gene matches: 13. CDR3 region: CASSFGLASRPSNEQFF. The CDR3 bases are TGTGCCAGCAGCTTCGGACTAGCGTCCCGGCCCAGTAATGAGCAGTTCTTC.

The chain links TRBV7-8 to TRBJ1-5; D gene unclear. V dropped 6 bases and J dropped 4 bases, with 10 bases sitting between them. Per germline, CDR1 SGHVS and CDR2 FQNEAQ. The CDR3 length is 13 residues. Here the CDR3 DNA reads TGTGCCAGCAGTCTTGAGTGGAATCAGCCCCAGCATTTT. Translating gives CASSLEWNQPQHF.

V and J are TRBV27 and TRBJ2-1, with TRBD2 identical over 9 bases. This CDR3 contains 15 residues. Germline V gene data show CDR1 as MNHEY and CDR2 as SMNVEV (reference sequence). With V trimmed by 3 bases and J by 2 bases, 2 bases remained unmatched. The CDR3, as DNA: TGTGCCAGCAGTTTGGCGGGGGGGGCCTACAATGAGCAGTTCTTC. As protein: CASSLAGGAYNEQFF.

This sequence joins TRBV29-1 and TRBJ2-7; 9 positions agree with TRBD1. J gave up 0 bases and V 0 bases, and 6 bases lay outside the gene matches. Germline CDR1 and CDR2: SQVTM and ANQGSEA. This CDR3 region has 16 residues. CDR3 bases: TGCAGCGTTGAAGATGACAGGGGGGGAAGCTCCTACGAGCAGTACTTC. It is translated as CSVEDDRGGSSYEQYF.

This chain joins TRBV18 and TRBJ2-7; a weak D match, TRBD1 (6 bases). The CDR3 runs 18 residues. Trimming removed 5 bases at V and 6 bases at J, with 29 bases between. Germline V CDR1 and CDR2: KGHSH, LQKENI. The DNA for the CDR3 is TGTGCCAGCTCATACGGACAGCTTTGGGTACTTAGGTCGGGCGAGCAGTACTTC. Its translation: CASSYGQLWVLRSGEQYF.

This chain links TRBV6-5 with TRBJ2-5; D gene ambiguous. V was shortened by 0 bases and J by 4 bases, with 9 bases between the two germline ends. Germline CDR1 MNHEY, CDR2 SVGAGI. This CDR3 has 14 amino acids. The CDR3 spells CASSYSRSGETQYF. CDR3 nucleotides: TGTGCCAGCAGTTACTCGAGGTCAGGAGAGACCCAGTACTTC.

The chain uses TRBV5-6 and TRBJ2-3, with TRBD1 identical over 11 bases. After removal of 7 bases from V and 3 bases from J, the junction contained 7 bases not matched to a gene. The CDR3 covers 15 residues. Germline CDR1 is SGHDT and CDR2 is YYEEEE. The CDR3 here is CASRAGQGDTDTQYF. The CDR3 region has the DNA TGTGCCAGCCGCGCGGGACAGGGGGATACAGATACGCAGTATTTT.

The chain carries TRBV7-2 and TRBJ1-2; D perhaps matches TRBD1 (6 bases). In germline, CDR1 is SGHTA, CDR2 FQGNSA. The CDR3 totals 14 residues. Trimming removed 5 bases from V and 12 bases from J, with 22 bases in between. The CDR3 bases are TGTGCCAGCAGCCTAGACCCCCGACAGGCCATCGACACCTTC. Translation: CASSLDPRQAIDTF.

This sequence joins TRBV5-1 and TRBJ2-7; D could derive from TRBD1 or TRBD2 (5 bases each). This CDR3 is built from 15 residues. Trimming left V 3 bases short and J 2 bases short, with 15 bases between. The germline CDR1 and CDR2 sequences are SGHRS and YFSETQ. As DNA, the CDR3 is TGCGCCAGCAGCTCCGGGACGGCCCAAGCCTACGAGCAGTACTTC. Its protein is CASSSGTAQAYEQYF.

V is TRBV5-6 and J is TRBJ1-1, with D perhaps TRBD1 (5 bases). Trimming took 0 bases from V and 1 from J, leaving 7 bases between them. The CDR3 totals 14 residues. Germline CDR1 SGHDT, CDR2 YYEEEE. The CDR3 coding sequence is TGTGCCAGCAGCTTGGGGGGCCCGAACACTGAAGCTTTCTTT. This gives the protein CASSLGGPNTEAFF.

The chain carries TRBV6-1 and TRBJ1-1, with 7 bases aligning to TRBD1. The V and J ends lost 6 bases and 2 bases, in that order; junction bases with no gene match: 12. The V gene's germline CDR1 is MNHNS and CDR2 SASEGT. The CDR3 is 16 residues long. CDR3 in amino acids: CASREHLNRGNTEAFF. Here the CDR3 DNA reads TGTGCCAGCAGAGAACACCTAAACAGGGGTAACACTGAAGCTTTCTTT.